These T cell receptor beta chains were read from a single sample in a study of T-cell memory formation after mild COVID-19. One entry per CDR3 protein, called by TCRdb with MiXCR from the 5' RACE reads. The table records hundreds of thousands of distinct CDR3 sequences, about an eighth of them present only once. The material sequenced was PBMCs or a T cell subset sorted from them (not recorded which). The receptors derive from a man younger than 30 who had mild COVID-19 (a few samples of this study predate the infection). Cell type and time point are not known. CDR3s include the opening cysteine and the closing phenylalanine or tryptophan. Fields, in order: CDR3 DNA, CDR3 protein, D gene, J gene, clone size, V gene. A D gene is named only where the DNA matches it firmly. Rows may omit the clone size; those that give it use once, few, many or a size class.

TGCAGTGCCCGGCCCCGGACAGTGCACTACAATGAGCAGTTCTTC	CSARPRTVHYNEQFF	-	TRBJ2-1	few	TRBV20-1
TGTGCCACCAGTGATTTCGCGGGAACGGGCACAGATACGCAGTATTTT	CATSDFAGTGTDTQYF	-	TRBJ2-3	-	TRBV24-1
TGTGCCAGCAGTCAAACAGGGTTATATCAGCCCCAGCATTTT	CASSQTGLYQPQHF	-	TRBJ1-5	few	TRBV27
TGTGCCAGCAGTTACCAAGCGCAAGGGGGCGGAACTTTCTTT	CASSYQAQGGGTFF	TRBD1	TRBJ1-1	-	TRBV6-6
TGTGCCATCGAAGTTAGCGGGGCCACCGGGGAGCTGTTTTTT	CAIEVSGATGELFF	TRBD2	TRBJ2-2	-	TRBV6-2/TRBV6-3
TGTGCCAGCAGCTCCCCGGGACAGGGGGCGACCTATAATTCACCCCTCCACTTT	CASSSPGQGATYNSPLHF	TRBD1	TRBJ1-6	few	TRBV6-5
TGCAGTGCTAGAGCTCTCCTCGTCCCCGGTTTTCCCGGGGGGTGGACCTACGAGCAGTACTTC	CSARALLVPGFPGGWTYEQYF	TRBD2	TRBJ2-7	-	TRBV20-1
TGTGCCAGCAGCTTGGGCGGGGGGGTCGGCAATGAGCAGTTCTTC	CASSLGGGVGNEQFF	TRBD2	TRBJ2-1	-	TRBV7-2
TGTGCCAGCAGCGCCCGGACAGGGACTAGCACAGATACGCAGTATTTT	CASSARTGTSTDTQYF	TRBD1	TRBJ2-3	-	TRBV11-2
TGTGCCATCAGTGAGGGACTAGCGGGAACCTACGAGCAGTACTTC	CAISEGLAGTYEQYF	TRBD2	TRBJ2-7	few	TRBV10-3
TGCAGCGTCCTTATCGATATGAACACTGAAGCTTTCTTT	CSVLIDMNTEAFF	-	TRBJ1-1	-	TRBV29-1
TGTGCCAGCAGCCCTCTGCTGGGTACGGCCTCCTACGAGCAGTACTTC	CASSPLLGTASYEQYF	-	TRBJ2-7	few	TRBV4-2
TGTGCCAGCAGCACGGCAGGGGGCGCCCCAGATACGCAGTATTTT	CASSTAGGAPDTQYF	TRBD1	TRBJ2-3	few	TRBV28
TGCGCCAGCAGCCGACAGGTTTGGGCCGGGGAGCTGTTTTTT	CASSRQVWAGELFF	-	TRBJ2-2	few	TRBV4-1
TGCGCCAGCAGCACGGACAGGGGCGGCAATGAGCAGTTCTTC	CASSTDRGGNEQFF	TRBD1	TRBJ2-1	few	TRBV5-1
TGTGCCAGCAGTCCCCACGGACAGTACAATGAGCAGTTCTTC	CASSPHGQYNEQFF	-	TRBJ2-1	few	TRBV12-3/TRBV12-4
TGTGCCAGCAGCTTGGATGACAGCCCCTCCTACGAGCAGTACTTC	CASSLDDSPSYEQYF	-	TRBJ2-7	-	TRBV5-8
TGTGCCAGCAGTTACGGAGGGGGGACAGGGAATGGCTACACCTTC	CASSYGGGTGNGYTF	TRBD1	TRBJ1-2	few	TRBV6-5
TGCGCCAGCAGCGTTGGACAGGGGGCGAACGGCTACACCTTC	CASSVGQGANGYTF	TRBD1	TRBJ1-2	many	TRBV5-1
TGCAGTGCTAGAGGACAGGGGGCGGATGGCTACACCTTC	CSARGQGADGYTF	TRBD1	TRBJ1-2	few	TRBV20-1
TGCAGCGTAGGGACTAGCGTTAACAATGAGCAGTTCTTC	CSVGTSVNNEQFF	TRBD2	TRBJ2-1	many	TRBV29-1
TGTGCCAGCAGGAGGGGGACGGAGGACACCTTC	CASRRGTEDTF	-	TRBJ1-2	few	TRBV6-1
TGTGCCAGCAGTTACTCGAAGGTAGTTCCTGAGCAGTTCTTC	CASSYSKVVPEQFF	-	TRBJ2-1	-	TRBV6-2/TRBV6-3
TGCGCCAGCAGCCAAGATCAGAGGCAGGGGCGCGACAATGAGCAGTTCTTC	CASSQDQRQGRDNEQFF	-	TRBJ2-1	-	TRBV4-3
TGTGCCACCAGTGACTCACTAGGCGGGGGGATTAGCTCCTACAATGAGCAGTTCTTC	CATSDSLGGGISSYNEQFF	TRBD2	TRBJ2-1	many	TRBV24-1
TGTGCCAGCAGCTTGGCTCAGGGAGGGACTGAAGCTTTCTTT	CASSLAQGGTEAFF	-	TRBJ1-1	-	TRBV5-4
TGTGCCAGCAGAGGGTTGGGGGGCACTGAAGCTTTCTTT	CASRGLGGTEAFF	-	TRBJ1-1	few	TRBV12-3/TRBV12-4
TGTGCCAGCAGCCGCGGGGGGCTGACTGAGCAGTTCTTC	CASSRGGLTEQFF	TRBD2	TRBJ2-1	-	TRBV7-2
TGTGCCATCAGTGAGTCGACCAGGGCAGGCGGCTACACCTTC	CAISESTRAGGYTF	-	TRBJ1-2	few	TRBV10-3
TGTGCCAGCAGCTTATTAGGAACGAGCTCCTACAATGAGCAGTTCTTC	CASSLLGTSSYNEQFF	-	TRBJ2-1	medium-sized	TRBV7-2
TGTGCCACCCCGGGTAGCGGGGGTGCGAACACCGGGGAGCTGTTTTTT	CATPGSGGANTGELFF	TRBD2	TRBJ2-2	few	TRBV2
TGTGCCAGCAGCTTAGGAGGGGTCATAAAGGAGACCCAGTACTTC	CASSLGGVIKETQYF	-	TRBJ2-5	few	TRBV7-6
TGTGCCAGCAGCTTAACGAACCAGAGGGAAAATGAGCAGTTCTTC	CASSLTNQRENEQFF	-	TRBJ2-1	-	TRBV7-3
TGCAGTGCTAGAGATGAAGGAGGGTTGTCGACTTTCTTT	CSARDEGGLSTFF	-	TRBJ1-1	many	TRBV20-1
TGTGCCAGCAGCCCGGGACAGGGTGTGGGGTGGCCCCAGCATTTT	CASSPGQGVGWPQHF	TRBD1	TRBJ1-5	few	TRBV7-2
TGTGCCAGCAGCTTATTCGGCCCACCCCTCCACTTT	CASSLFGPPLHF	-	TRBJ1-6	few	TRBV7-2
TGCGCCAGCAGCTTTACGGGATTCTCTGGAAACACCATATATTTT	CASSFTGFSGNTIYF	-	TRBJ1-3	-	TRBV5-1
TGCAGTGCCCAGGGGGCAGGGCCAACAGATACGCAGTATTTT	CSAQGAGPTDTQYF	TRBD1	TRBJ2-3	-	TRBV20-1
TGCGCCAGCAGCTTGAGAGGGGCCAGGGGGCAGCCCCAGCATTTT	CASSLRGARGQPQHF	TRBD1	TRBJ1-5	-	TRBV5-1
TGTGCCAGCAGCCAAGGACAGGGGACTTCTGAAGCTTTCTTT	CASSQGQGTSEAFF	TRBD1	TRBJ1-1	few	TRBV3-1
TGTGCCAGCAGCCCGTCGTTTTTGGATAGCGGTGCAGATACGCAGTATTTT	CASSPSFLDSGADTQYF	-	TRBJ2-3	-	TRBV7-9
TGTGCCAGCAGTTGGACCCAAACCACAGATACGCAGTATTTT	CASSWTQTTDTQYF	-	TRBJ2-3	many	TRBV12-3/TRBV12-4
TGTGCCAGCAGTGCGACAGTTAACTATGGCTACACCTTC	CASSATVNYGYTF	-	TRBJ1-2	-	TRBV25-1
TGTGCCAGCAGCTCAGATAGCGGGGGCCCAGCCAATGAGCAGTTCTTC	CASSSDSGGPANEQFF	TRBD2	TRBJ2-1	-	TRBV7-2
TGCGCCAGCAGCCAAGAGCCCGTCGGTGAAAAACTGTTTTTT	CASSQEPVGEKLFF	-	TRBJ1-4	-	TRBV4-3
TGCGCCAGCAGCCTCCAGACTAGCGGCTACGAGCAGTACTTC	CASSLQTSGYEQYF	TRBD2	TRBJ2-7	-	TRBV4-3
TGTGCCAGCAGCCCGCGGACTAGCGGGGGTTCAGATACGCAGTATTTT	CASSPRTSGGSDTQYF	TRBD2	TRBJ2-3	-	TRBV7-9
TGTGCCAGCAGTCAAACATCGAACACCGGGGAGCTGTTTTTT	CASSQTSNTGELFF	-	TRBJ2-2	-	TRBV12-3/TRBV12-4
TGCAGTGCTAGACAGGGGGGTACGCAGTATTTT	CSARQGGTQYF	-	TRBJ2-3	-	TRBV20-1
TGTGCCAGCAGCTTTTTCGGGGCCACTGAAGCTTTCTTT	CASSFFGATEAFF	-	TRBJ1-1	few	TRBV7-3
TGCGCCAGCAGCCAAGTAGACGGGGGATCAGATACGCAGTATTTT	CASSQVDGGSDTQYF	-	TRBJ2-3	-	TRBV4-1
TGCAGTGCTAGAGATCACGCTTGGGGCACAGATACGCAGTATTTT	CSARDHAWGTDTQYF	-	TRBJ2-3	-	TRBV20-1
TGTGCCAGCGGGACGGCTGCCGTCACAACTAGCAATCAGCCCCAGCATTTT	CASGTAAVTTSNQPQHF	-	TRBJ1-5	few	TRBV2
TGTGCCAGCAGCTTAGTAGATGTAGATACGCAGTATTTT	CASSLVDVDTQYF	-	TRBJ2-3	many	TRBV7-9
TGTGCCAGCAGTGAATTAGGATTGAGCACAGATACGCAGTATTTT	CASSELGLSTDTQYF	-	TRBJ2-3	-	TRBV25-1
TGCAGCGTTGAGAGGGGGGCCTACAATGAGCAGTTCTTC	CSVERGAYNEQFF	-	TRBJ2-1	-	TRBV29-1